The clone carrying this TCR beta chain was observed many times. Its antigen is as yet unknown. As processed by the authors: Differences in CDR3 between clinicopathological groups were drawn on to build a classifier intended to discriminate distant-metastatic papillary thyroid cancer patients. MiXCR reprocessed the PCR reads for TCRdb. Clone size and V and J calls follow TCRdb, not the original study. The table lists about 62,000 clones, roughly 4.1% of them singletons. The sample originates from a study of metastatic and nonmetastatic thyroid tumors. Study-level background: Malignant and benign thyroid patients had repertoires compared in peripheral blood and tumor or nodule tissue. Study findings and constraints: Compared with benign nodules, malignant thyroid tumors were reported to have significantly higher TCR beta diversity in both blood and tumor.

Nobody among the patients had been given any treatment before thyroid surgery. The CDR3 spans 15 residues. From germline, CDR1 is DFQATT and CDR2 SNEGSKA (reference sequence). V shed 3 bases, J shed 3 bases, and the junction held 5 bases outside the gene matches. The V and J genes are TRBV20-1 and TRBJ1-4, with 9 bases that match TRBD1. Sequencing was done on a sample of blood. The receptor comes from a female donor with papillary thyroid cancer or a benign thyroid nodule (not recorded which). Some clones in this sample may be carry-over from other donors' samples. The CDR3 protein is CSASQRDRANEKLFF. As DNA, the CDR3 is TGCAGTGCTAGTCAACGGGACAGGGCTAATGAAAAACTGTTTTTT.